What follows is one T cell receptor beta chain and its context. Its antigen is not identified. The data belong to a study of chemoradiotherapy in HPV16-positive cancers. Study background: Candidate HPV-specific T-cell clones and common TCR motifs came from functional assays in a couple of HPV16-positive patients.

Trimming removed 0 bases at V and 1 base at J, with 9 bases between. The germline gives CDR1 MGHRA, CDR2 YSYEKL. This CDR3 is 15 amino acids long. Broader study findings: Non-HPV-specific T cells did not expand in tumors during treatment, whereas candidate HPV-specific clones and E7-related motifs did. HPV-specific T cells were functionally defined from only a couple of HPV16-positive patients.

Samples were taken several times over chemoradiotherapy. Clones were read by immunoSEQ multiplex PCR, and TCRdb kept only the in-frame ones, dropping some. Of approximately 200 clones in the sample, roughly 80% were seen once. This TCR was recovered from a human donor with HPV-associated anogenital cancer. This chain joins TRBV4-1 and TRBJ1-1; D not resolved. The sample in question was tumor tissue, obtained from a patient who underwent chemoradiotherapy. This chain's CDR3 is CASSQDDDANTEAFF. The DNA for the CDR3 is TGCGCCAGCAGCCAAGACGATGATGCGAACACTGAAGCTTTCTTT.